The 23 T cell receptor beta chains listed next were all sequenced from one sample in a study of blood T cells in healthy people across ages (dated by TCRdb to the mid-2010s). The receptor library was made with 5' RACE. A second 7 to 11 cycle PCR used a sample-barcoded 5' primer and a J-beta primer mix. TCRdb cleaned the public reads at Q25 with fastp, built clones with MiXCR and kept in-frame beta chains. Records with the same CDR3 protein are collapsed into one entry carrying the most frequent genes and DNA. The table for this sample lists fewer than 2,000,000 distinct CDR3 sequences; roughly 43% of them were counted only once. The ten largest clones take up 23% of the sample. Material for sequencing was blood. These receptors were taken from a human donor in good health.

The CDR3 DNA is TGTGCCATCAGTGAGACCCTAGGGGGGACCCCTTATGGCTACACCTTC. This codes for CAISETLGGTPYGYTF. The chain uses TRBV10-3 and TRBJ1-2; TRBD1 might be the D (6 bases). The CDR3 totals 16 residues. The V end lost 2 bases, the J end lost 5 bases, and 18 bases lay between the germline ends. CDR1 and CDR2 (germline): ENHRY, SYGVKD.

In its sample, this clonotype was seen once. The V gene is TRBV11-2, the J gene TRBJ2-3, with TRBD2 identical over 11 bases. The V gene end was trimmed by 5 bases and the J gene end by 0 bases; junction bases not matched to a gene: 19. The CDR3 loop spans 21 amino acids. The germline V gene encodes CDR1 SGHAT and CDR2 FQNNGV. CDR3 DNA sequence: TGTGCCAGCAGCCAACCCGGGGCTAGCGGGGGGATCTTACCTAGCACAGATACGCAGTATTTT. This translates into CASSQPGASGGILPSTDTQYF.

CDR3 loop: CASSRASGGLDEQFF. The CDR3 coding sequence is TGTGCCAGCAGTAGGGCTAGCGGGGGGTTGGATGAGCAGTTCTTC. The J gene is TRBJ2-1, the V gene TRBV12-3 or TRBV12-4; 11 bases agree with TRBD2. V lost 5 bases to trimming and J lost 8 bases; unmatched junction nucleotides: 8. There are 15 residues in the CDR3.

This sequence joins TRBV3-1 and TRBJ1-1, with a possible D match to TRBD1 (5 bases). The CDR3 runs to 16 residues. The germline V and J ends were trimmed by 1 base and 7 bases, with 19 bases remaining between them. From germline, CDR1 is LGHDT and CDR2 YNNKEL (reference sequence). Written as DNA, the CDR3 is TGTGCCAGCAGCCAAGTCGCGGGGCCAGAACGACATGAAGCTTTCTTT. It codes for CASSQVAGPERHEAFF.

The V and J genes are TRBV28 and TRBJ2-6, with D possibly matching TRBD1 (5 bases). Per germline, CDR1 MDHEN and CDR2 SYDVKM. The CDR3 covers 15 residues. Trimming left V 2 bases short and J 4 bases short, with 9 bases between. DNA for the CDR3: TGTGCCAGCAGTTTAGGGGCCCTGGGGGCCAACGTCCTGACTTTC. The encoded protein is CASSLGALGANVLTF.

This rearrangement joins TRBV12-3 or TRBV12-4 to TRBJ1-6; 11 nucleotides agree with TRBD1. With 4 bases clipped from V and 9 bases from J, the junction kept 5 bases outside the gene matches. The CDR3 is 15 residues long. The DNA for the CDR3 is TGTGCCAGCAGTTCATCCGGGACAGGGGGTTCACCCCTCCACTTT. It specifies CASSSSGTGGSPLHF.

This clonotype was counted only a few times. The rearrangement uses TRBV2 and TRBJ1-2; D is possibly TRBD1 (5 bases). Trimming pared 3 bases from V and 1 base from J, leaving 18 bases between. The CDR3 is made up of 17 amino acids. CDR1 is SNHLY, CDR2 FYNNEI, per germline. DNA of the CDR3: TGTGCCAGCAGTGATGGGGACGGGAGTCCGAATAACTATGGCTACACCTTC. Amino acids: CASSDGDGSPNNYGYTF.

This chain connects TRBV29-1 to TRBJ2-3; 10 bases align to TRBD1. The length of the CDR3 is 13 residues. Germline trimming cut 4 bases from V and 8 bases from J; bases unmatched to any gene: 6. Germline V gene data show CDR1 as SQVTM and CDR2 as ANQGSEA. DNA for the CDR3: TGCAGCGTTGTGACAGGGGGCAGGGGTACGCAGTATTTT. This translates into CSVVTGGRGTQYF.

The chain carries TRBV29-1 and TRBJ2-4, with D perhaps TRBD2 (7 bases). The last part of the DNA fits TRBJ2-7 better; the J call may be wrong. This CDR3 is built from 15 residues. Germline V lookup: CDR1 SQVTM, CDR2 ANQGSEA. CDR3 in amino acids: CSALLEAGRGGEQYF. CDR3 DNA: TGCAGCGCTCTACTGGAGGCCGGTAGGGGGGGCGAGCAGTACTTC.

The rearrangement uses TRBV6-5 and TRBJ1-1, with D unclear. CDR1 is MNHEY and CDR2 is SVGAGI in the germline V gene. The CDR3 extends over 13 amino acids. Trimming cost V 6 bases and J 0 bases, with 8 bases left between them. CDR3 bases: TGTGCCAGCAGCTATGAGGTGAACACTGAAGCTTTCTTT. Its protein product is CASSYEVNTEAFF.

This chain joins TRBV6-6 and TRBJ2-1; TRBD2 matches at 10 bases. Germline-derived CDR1 and CDR2 are MNHNY and SVGAGI (reference sequence). V lost 2 bases to trimming and J lost 9 bases; unmatched junction nucleotides: 10. The CDR3 is 16 amino acids. The chain's CDR3 is CASSYPGRSGGVEQFF. DNA of the CDR3: TGTGCCAGCAGTTACCCCGGACGAAGCGGGGGGGTTGAGCAGTTCTTC.

This clonotype was seen just once. The chain couples TRBV3-1 to TRBJ2-1; D is uncertain. Judging by the DNA end, TRBJ2-7 fits better; the J call may be wrong. Germline values: CDR1 LGHDT, CDR2 YNNKEL (reference sequence). The CDR3 runs 13 residues. The CDR3 protein is CASSPRQEYSQYF. The CDR3 coding sequence is TGTGCCAGCAGCCCGCGCCAGGAATACTCGCAGTACTTC.

The chain has TRBV5-1 and TRBJ2-1; no reliable D call. Trimming took 0 bases from V and 3 from J, leaving 10 bases between them. The CDR3 has 15 residues. CDR1 SGHRS and CDR2 YFSETQ come from the germline V gene. CDR3 coding DNA: TGCGCCAGCAGCTTGGGGAACCTGGGCTACAATGAGCAGTTCTTC. It translates to CASSLGNLGYNEQFF.

This clonotype was counted only a few times. The chain has TRBV24-1 and TRBJ1-4; D is possibly TRBD1 (6 bases). CDR1 is KGHDR, CDR2 SFDVKD, per germline. CDR3 length equals 16 residues. V was shortened by 3 bases and J by 4 bases, with 14 bases between the two germline ends. CDR3 sequence reads: CATSDNREGINEKLFF. CDR3 DNA sequence: TGTGCCACCAGTGATAACAGGGAAGGAATTAATGAAAAACTGTTTTTT.

The chain recombines TRBV4-2 with TRBJ2-7; D might be TRBD1 or TRBD2, each matching 5 bases. Germline CDR1 reads LGHNA; CDR2 reads YNFKEQ. Trimming took off 3 bases at V and 4 bases at J, with 19 bases between the two ends. The CDR3 totals 16 residues. CDR3 region: CASSHPGTEVRYEQYF. DNA of the CDR3: TGTGCCAGCAGCCACCCCGGGACGGAGGTCCGGTACGAGCAGTACTTC.

The table lists this clonotype with many counts. The junction differs from germline at one of its ends, possibly a read error. The chain uses TRBV5-1 and TRBJ1-1; 7 nucleotides match TRBD1. CDR1 and CDR2 (germline): SGHRS, YFSETQ. This CDR3 comprises 14 residues. The CDR3 sequence is CASSLRQGNTEAFF. The CDR3 nucleotides are TGTGCCAGCAGTTTAAGACAGGGGAACACTGAAGCTTTCTTT.

The rearrangement uses TRBV5-1 and TRBJ2-5, with a possible D match to TRBD2 (5 bases). The end of the DNA is better explained by TRBJ2-7, so the J call may be wrong. The CDR3 is 15 residues long. Germline V gene sequence: CDR1 SGHRS, CDR2 YFSETQ. The CDR3 region is CASSLGSGVPYEQYF. The CDR3 nucleotides are TGCGCCAGCAGCTTGGGGTCCGGGGTACCCTACGAGCAGTACTTC.

The CDR3 here is CASSLTEGQYF. The CDR3 nucleotides read TGTGCCAGCAGCTTGACAGAAGGGCAGTACTTC. V is TRBV7-8 and J is TRBJ2-7; a weak D match, TRBD1 (5 bases). CDR3 length equals 11 residues. Germline CDR1 SGHVS, CDR2 FQNEAQ. Trimming pared 3 bases from V and 9 bases from J, leaving 9 bases between. Complete variable domain (other parts from reference TRBV7-8 and TRBJ2-7): GAGVSQSPRYKVAKRGQDVALRCDPISGHVSLFWYQQALGQGPEFLTYFQNEAQLDKSGLPSDRFFAERPEGSVSTLKIQRTQQEDSAVYLCASSLTEGQYFGPGTRLTVT.

The chain couples TRBV15 to TRBJ2-5, with D perhaps matching TRBD1 (6 bases). Trimming removed 5 bases from V and 1 base from J, with 14 bases in between. The CDR3 runs to 15 residues. Looked up from germline, CDR1 is LNHNV and CDR2 is YYDKDF (reference sequence). CDR3 bases: TGTGCCACCAGCGGGGGACATCCCCGCCAAGAGACCCAGTACTTC. It codes for CATSGGHPRQETQYF. The full variable domain, in which reference TRBV15 and TRBJ2-5 provide the parts outside the CDR3, is DAMVIQNPRYQVTQFGKPVTLSCSQTLNHNVMYWYQQKSSQAPKLLFHYYDKDFNNEADTPDNFQSRRPNTSFCFLDIRSPGLGDTAMYLCATSGGHPRQETQYFGPGTRLLVL.

The chain joins TRBV7-2 to TRBJ2-1, with TRBD1 matching 9 bases. The length of the CDR3 is 16 residues. Germline lookup yields CDR1 SGHTA and CDR2 FQGNSA. J gave up 9 bases and V 2 bases, and 11 bases lay outside the gene matches. The CDR3 DNA follows: TGTGCCAGCAGCTTACACGGGACAGGGAACGGGGCTGAGCAGTTCTTC. Translated, it gives CASSLHGTGNGAEQFF.

The chain employs TRBV7-3 and TRBJ2-7; D gene uncertain. V shed 6 bases and J shed 2 bases, with 8 bases lying between them. CDR1 and CDR2 from the germline V gene are SGHTA and FQGTGA. This CDR3 is built from 12 residues. The CDR3 DNA is TGTGCCAGCAGGACGGACGCCTACGAGCAGTACTTC. Translated: CASRTDAYEQYF.

This clonotype showed up just a few times. The chain recombines TRBV12-3 or TRBV12-4 with TRBJ2-5; 8 bases fit TRBD1. The CDR3 is 15 amino acids. The junction had 8 bases not matched to a gene; V was cut back by 3 bases and J by 5 bases. The CDR3 loop reads CASSLVDRAIETQYF. The DNA for the CDR3 is TGTGCCAGCAGTTTGGTGGACAGGGCGATTGAGACCCAGTACTTC.

In this sample, this clonotype turned up a few times. The chain links TRBV20-1 to TRBJ2-6; possibly TRBD2 for D (6 bases). V gave up 3 bases and J gave up 8 bases, with 8 bases separating them. The germline gives CDR1 DFQATT, CDR2 SNEGSKA (reference sequence). This CDR3 contains 12 residues. The CDR3 nucleotides read TGCAGTGCTAGGGAGGGTCCCAACGTCCTGACTTTC. Its translation: CSAREGPNVLTF.